This TCR beta chain emerged from a study of early stage breast cancer tumors. The germline V gene encodes CDR1 SNHLY and CDR2 FYNNEI. V lost 11 bases, J lost 1 base, and 10 bases stayed unmatched. There are 15 residues in the CDR3. Method: immunoSEQ multiplex PCR; TCRdb's copy keeps in-frame clones and lacks some. The sample shows approximately 10,000 clones, about two thirds of them seen only once. J is TRBJ2-3 and V is TRBV2, with 9 positions matching TRBD2. The specimen was breast tumor tissue. The origin of this receptor is a person in their 40s with breast cancer. CDR3 sequence: CAGPKRGRGTDTQYF. The CDR3 bases are TGTGCCGGGCCCAAACGCGGGAGGGGCACAGATACGCAGTATTTT.